The entry below gives a single TCR beta chain sequence along with its context. Its antigen is not known. These data come from a study of beta chain features in type 1 diabetes. Whole-study findings and limits: Still unanswered here is whether HLA type influences TCRB rearrangement. In every one of the four CD4+ subsets, TCRB CDR3s were moderately but significantly shorter in Type 1 diabetes patients.

Expressed TCRB transcripts were sequenced, since all the RNA that had been isolated was reverse transcribed. Measured with immunoSEQ multiplex PCR; TCRdb has only the in-frame clones, and not every one. This table has about 180,000 clones, roughly 8% appearing once. This CDR3 has 14 residues. The germline V gene encodes CDR1 SGHTA and CDR2 FQGNSA. The V gene lost 1 base and the J gene lost 4 bases, with 10 bases spanning the gap. CD4+ naive, central memory, regulatory and stem cell-like memory subsets were isolated by sorting on CD45RO/CCR7/CD25/CD127/CD95/CD27. The chain combines TRBV7-2 with TRBJ1-2; TRBD1 is a possible D gene (5 bases). Sequenced material: central memory CD4+ T cells from blood. This receptor was identified in a man younger than 35 with type 1 diabetes. The CDR3 protein is CASSLGGGSYGYTF. The DNA for the CDR3 is TGTGCCAGCAGCTTAGGCGGGGGTTCCTATGGCTACACCTTC.